This TCR beta chain was recorded in a study of CD8 T cells in Susac syndrome. Reverse transcription used about 0.5 to 1 ug RNA and random hexamers. Amplification of TCR beta CDR3 spanned 54 Vbeta and 13 Jbeta via immunoSEQ multiplex PCR. One entry per CDR3 protein results from TCRdb running MiXCR on the immunoSEQ multiplex PCR reads. The sample lists fewer than 150,000 distinct CDR3 sequences; roughly 95% were seen once. This clonotype was detected only once. Controls matched for age and sex were healthy donors. FACS enriched CD8+ TEMRA cells, while bulk CD8+ and CD4+ were negatively isolated. This TCR came from a human donor in good health. Source material: CD4+ T cells from PBMCs.

The CDR3 loop is CASNRFPGANNSPLHF. The CDR3 DNA reads as TGTGCCAGCAACCGATTTCCGGGGGCCAACAATTCACCCCTCCACTTT. The V and J genes are TRBV7-2 and TRBJ1-6; a weak D match, TRBD1 (6 bases). The CDR3 loop spans 16 amino acids. The germline gives CDR1 SGHTA, CDR2 FQGNSA. Trimming shortened V by 7 bases and J by 7 bases, and 20 bases separated the two germline ends.